This entry describes one T cell receptor (beta chain). A much bigger clone sits one base away, suggesting this may be a read error. The sample is drawn from a study of Graves' ophthalmopathy and Graves' hyperthyroidism. Study information: By definition, stable hyperthyroidism involved no ophthalmopathy within 18 months of follow-up.

Amplified material comprised TCR beta CDR3 regions derived from RNA transcripts. Investigators did first-round RT-PCR with HTBI primers, then second-round multiplex PCR. TCRdb analysed the multiplex PCR reads with MiXCR anew, one entry per CDR3 protein. The sample consists of roughly 600,000 distinct CDR3 sequences, about 40% of them appearing once. Looked up from germline, CDR1 is DFQATT and CDR2 is SNEGSKA (reference sequence). The CDR3 contains 14 residues. The V end was cut by 3 bases, the J end by 2 bases, with 13 bases between. The sequence was collected from an adult man with Graves' hyperthyroidism. The rearrangement joins TRBV20-1 to TRBJ2-5; D not certain. Sequenced: peripheral blood or thyroid tissue (not recorded which). This CDR3 reads CSASLTGLQETQYF. The CDR3 bases are TGCAGTGCTAGTTTAACGGGCCTTCAAGAGACCCAGTACTTC.